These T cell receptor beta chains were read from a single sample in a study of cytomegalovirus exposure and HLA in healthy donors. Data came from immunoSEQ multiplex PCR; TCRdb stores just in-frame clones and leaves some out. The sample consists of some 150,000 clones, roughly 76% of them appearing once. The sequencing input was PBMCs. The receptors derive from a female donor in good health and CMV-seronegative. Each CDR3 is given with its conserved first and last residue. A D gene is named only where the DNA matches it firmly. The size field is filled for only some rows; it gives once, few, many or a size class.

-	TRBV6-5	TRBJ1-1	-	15	CASSPWAGTMTEAFF	TGTGCCAGCAGCCCTTGGGCGGGAACAATGACTGAAGCTTTCTTT
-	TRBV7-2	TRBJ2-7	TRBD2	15	CASSLSGAFTYEQYF	TGTGCCAGCAGCTTAAGCGGGGCGTTCACCTACGAGCAGTACTTC
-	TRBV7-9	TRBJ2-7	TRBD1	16	CASSLRGDRAGHEQYF	TGTGCCAGCAGCTTACGGGGGGACAGGGCTGGCCACGAGCAGTACTTC
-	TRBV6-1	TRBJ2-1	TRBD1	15	CASSEGDRVYNEQFF	TGTGCCAGCAGTGAAGGGGACAGGGTCTACAATGAGCAGTTCTTC
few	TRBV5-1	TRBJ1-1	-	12	CASSFGGTEAFF	TGCGCCAGCAGCTTCGGAGGCACTGAAGCTTTCTTT
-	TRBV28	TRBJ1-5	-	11	CASQGFQPQHF	TGTGCCAGCCAGGGGTTTCAGCCCCAGCATTTT
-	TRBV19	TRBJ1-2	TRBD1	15	CASSIGPGGAYGYTF	TGTGCCAGTAGTATAGGTCCAGGGGGCGCCTATGGCTACACCTTC
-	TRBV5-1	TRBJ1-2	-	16	CASSLAPGKGYYGYTF	TGCGCCAGCAGCTTGGCCCCAGGGAAAGGCTATTATGGCTACACCTTC
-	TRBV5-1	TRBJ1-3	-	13	CASSLGGGGTIYF	TGCGCCAGCAGCTTGGGAGGCGGCGGGACCATATATTTT
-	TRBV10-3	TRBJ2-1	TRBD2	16	CAIRDISSGGYNEQFF	TGTGCCATCAGGGATATATCTAGCGGGGGTTACAATGAGCAGTTCTTC
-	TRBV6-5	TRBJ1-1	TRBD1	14	CASSYSYRGTEAFF	TGTGCCAGCAGTTACTCCTACAGGGGTACTGAAGCTTTCTTT
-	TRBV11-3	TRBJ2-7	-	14	CASSSTTGSYEQYF	TGTGCCAGCAGCTCCACTACAGGGTCCTACGAGCAGTACTTC
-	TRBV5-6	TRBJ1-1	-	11	CASSQGTEAFF	TGTGCCAGCAGCCAGGGGACTGAAGCTTTCTTT
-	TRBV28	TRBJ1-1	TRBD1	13	CASSLRQGNEAFF	TGTGCCAGCAGTTTAAGACAGGGGAATGAAGCTTTCTTT
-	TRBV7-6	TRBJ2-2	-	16	CASSQRSQGNTGELFF	TGTGCCAGCAGCCAGCGCTCTCAGGGGAACACCGGGGAGCTGTTTTTT
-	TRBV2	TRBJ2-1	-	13	CASTDSVYNEQFF	TGTGCCAGTACGGACTCGGTTTACAATGAGCAGTTCTTC
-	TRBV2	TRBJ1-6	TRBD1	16	CASSTGRGNYNSPLHF	TGTGCCAGCAGTACCGGCAGGGGGAACTATAATTCACCCCTCCACTTT
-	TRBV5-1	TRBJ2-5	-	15	CASSLEKRDSETQYF	TGCGCCAGCAGCCTAGAGAAAAGGGACTCAGAGACCCAGTACTTC
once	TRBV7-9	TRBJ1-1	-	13	CASSLAEGFEAFF	TGTGCCAGCAGCTTGGCGGAGGGATTCGAAGCTTTCTTT
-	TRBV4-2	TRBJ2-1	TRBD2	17	CASSQEGVAGANNEQFF	TGTGCCAGCAGCCAAGAGGGGGTAGCGGGAGCCAACAATGAGCAGTTCTTC
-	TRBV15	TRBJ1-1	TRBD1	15	CATSKGQGKGTEAFF	TGTGCCACCAGCAAAGGACAGGGTAAGGGCACTGAAGCTTTCTTT
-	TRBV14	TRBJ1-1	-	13	CASSQDPGTEAFF	TGTGCCAGCAGCCAAGATCCGGGCACTGAAGCTTTCTTT
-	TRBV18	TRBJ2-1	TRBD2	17	CASSLTPGTSGAGEQFF	TGTGCCAGCTCACTGACACCCGGGACTAGCGGGGCCGGTGAGCAGTTCTTC
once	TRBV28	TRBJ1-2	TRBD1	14	CASSPLDRGSGYTF	TGTGCCAGCAGCCCCCTCGACAGGGGTAGCGGCTACACCTTC
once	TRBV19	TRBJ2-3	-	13	CASGWGGTDTQYF	TGTGCCAGTGGTTGGGGCGGCACAGATACGCAGTATTTT
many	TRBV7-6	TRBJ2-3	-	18	CASSSNLAGATYSDTQYF	TGTGCCAGCAGTTCCAACCTTGCAGGCGCCACCTACTCAGATACGCAGTATTTT
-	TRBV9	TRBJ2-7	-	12	CASSVEGSEQYF	TGTGCCAGCAGCGTCGAGGGTTCCGAGCAGTACTTC
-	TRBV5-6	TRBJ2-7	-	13	CASSLGQFYEQYF	TGTGCCAGCAGCTTGGGACAATTTTACGAGCAGTACTTC
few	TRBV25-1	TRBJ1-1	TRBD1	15	CASRAGTGASAEAFF	TGTGCCAGCAGGGCCGGGACAGGGGCGTCGGCTGAAGCTTTCTTT
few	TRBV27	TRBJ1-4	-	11	CASRVGGRLFF	TGTGCCAGCCGGGTCGGGGGACGACTGTTTTTT
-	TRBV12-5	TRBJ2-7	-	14	CASGLNGITDEQYF	TGTGCTAGTGGTTTAAACGGGATTACTGACGAGCAGTACTTC
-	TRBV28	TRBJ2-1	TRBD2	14	CASSLAGVIYEQFF	TGTGCCAGCAGTTTAGCGGGAGTCATCTATGAGCAGTTCTTC
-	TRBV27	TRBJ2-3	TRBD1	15	CASSLGTGRKDTQYF	TGTGCCAGCAGTTTAGGGACAGGGCGGAAGGATACGCAGTATTTT
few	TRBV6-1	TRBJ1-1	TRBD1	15	CASKDRGLRGTEAFF	TGTGCCAGCAAGGACAGGGGACTTCGGGGCACTGAAGCTTTCTTT
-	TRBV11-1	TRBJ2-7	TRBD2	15	CASSFGSGGAGEQYF	TGTGCCAGCAGCTTCGGGAGCGGGGGGGCGGGCGAGCAGTACTTC
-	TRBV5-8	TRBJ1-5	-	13	CASSPGLDQPQHF	TGTGCCAGCAGCCCGGGACTCGATCAGCCCCAGCATTTT
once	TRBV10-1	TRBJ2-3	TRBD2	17	CASSESDSGGQADTQYF	TGCGCCAGCAGTGAGTCCGACAGCGGGGGGCAGGCAGATACGCAGTATTTT
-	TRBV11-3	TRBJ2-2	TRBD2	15	CASSLPRLAGSGLFF	TGTGCCAGCAGCTTACCTCGGCTAGCGGGAAGTGGGCTGTTTTTT
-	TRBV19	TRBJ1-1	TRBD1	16	CASSTGQGGLNTEAFF	TGTGCCAGTAGTACCGGACAGGGGGGATTGAACACTGAAGCTTTCTTT
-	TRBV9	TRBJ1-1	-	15	CASSPRGGQDTEAFF	TGTGCCAGCAGCCCCCGTGGGGGCCAGGACACTGAAGCTTTCTTT
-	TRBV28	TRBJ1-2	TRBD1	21	CASSFRTLHLLGQGAEDGYTF	TGTGCCAGCAGTTTCCGAACACTACACCTGTTGGGACAGGGGGCTGAGGATGGCTACACCTTC
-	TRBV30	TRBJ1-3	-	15	CAWSPTRVSGNTIYF	TGTGCCTGGAGTCCCACCAGGGTCTCTGGAAACACCATATATTTT
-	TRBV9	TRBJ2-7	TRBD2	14	CASSAGGLAHEQYF	TGTGCCAGCAGCGCCGGGGGACTAGCCCACGAGCAGTACTTC
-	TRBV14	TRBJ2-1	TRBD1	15	CASSTGGSSYNEQFF	TGTGCCAGCAGTACAGGGGGGAGCTCCTACAATGAGCAGTTCTTC
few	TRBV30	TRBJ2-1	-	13	CAAGVSSYNEQFF	TGTGCTGCCGGGGTAAGCTCCTACAATGAGCAGTTCTTC
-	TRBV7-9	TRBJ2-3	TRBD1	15	CASSPGTEGADTQYF	TGTGCCAGCAGCCCCGGGACAGAGGGGGCAGATACGCAGTATTTT
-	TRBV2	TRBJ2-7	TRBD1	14	CASTIDRGSYEQYF	TGTGCCAGCACTATCGACAGGGGCTCCTACGAGCAGTACTTC
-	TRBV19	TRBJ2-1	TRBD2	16	CASSTALAGGYNEQFF	TGTGCCAGTAGTACCGCGCTAGCGGGAGGATACAATGAGCAGTTCTTC
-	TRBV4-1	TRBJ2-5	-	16	CASSQAWGGARRVQYF	TGCGCCAGCAGCCAAGCCTGGGGGGGGGCGCGGAGGGTCCAGTACTTC
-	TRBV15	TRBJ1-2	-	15	CATSRNRDPTYGYTF	TGTGCCACCAGCAGAAACAGGGATCCGACCTATGGCTACACCTTC
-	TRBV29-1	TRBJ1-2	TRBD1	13	CSAWDRGPQGYTF	TGCAGCGCCTGGGACAGGGGGCCTCAAGGCTACACCTTC
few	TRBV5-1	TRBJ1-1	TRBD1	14	CASSWGRTGEGAFF	TGCGCCAGCAGCTGGGGGCGGACAGGGGAGGGAGCTTTCTTT
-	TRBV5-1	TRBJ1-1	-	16	CASSLARTRGSAEAFF	TGCGCCAGCAGCTTGGCTCGGACTAGGGGGAGCGCTGAAGCTTTCTTT
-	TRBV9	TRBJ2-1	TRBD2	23	CASSVATEWGLAGAGVSYNEQFF	TGTGCCAGCAGCGTAGCTACCGAATGGGGACTAGCGGGGGCCGGAGTCTCCTACAATGAGCAGTTCTTC
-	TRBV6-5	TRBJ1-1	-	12	CASRGLNTEAFF	TGTGCCAGCAGGGGCTTGAACACTGAAGCTTTCTTT
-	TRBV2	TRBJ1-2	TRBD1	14	CASSLDRGDYGYTF	TGTGCCAGCAGTTTGGACAGGGGGGACTATGGCTACACCTTC
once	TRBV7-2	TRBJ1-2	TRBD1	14	CASSLDRGNYGYTF	TGTGCCAGCAGCCTGGACAGGGGTAACTATGGCTACACCTTC
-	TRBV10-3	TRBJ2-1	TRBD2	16	CAISEGVAGWYNEQFF	TGTGCCATCAGTGAAGGGGTAGCGGGGTGGTACAATGAGCAGTTCTTC
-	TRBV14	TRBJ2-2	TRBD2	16	CASSETSGGYTGELFF	TGTGCCAGCAGCGAAACTAGCGGGGGATATACCGGGGAGCTGTTTTTT